This TCR beta chain was documented in a study of response to subunit inactivated influenza vaccine. General study points: Each seasonal influenza vaccination, the authors suggested, recruits few new T cells.

TCRdb redid the calling of the RT-PCR reads with MiXCR, one entry per CDR3 protein. The table shows some 480,000 distinct CDR3 sequences, with approximately 11% occurring only once. This clonotype was counted between two and nine times. Antigen unknown. The starting material was PBMCs from blood, obtained 45 days after vaccination. The clonotype comes from a man between 45 and 60 years old who received an inactivated influenza vaccine.

The CDR3 protein is CASSQDASTDTQYF. Here the CDR3 DNA reads TGTGCCAGCAGCCAAGACGCTTCCACAGATACGCAGTATTTT. V gene TRBV4-2 combines with J gene TRBJ2-3; D is unclear. The CDR3 is 14 residues long. Germline V gene sequence: CDR1 LGHNA, CDR2 YNFKEQ. Deletions cut 0 bases from V and 2 bases from J, with 6 bases between.